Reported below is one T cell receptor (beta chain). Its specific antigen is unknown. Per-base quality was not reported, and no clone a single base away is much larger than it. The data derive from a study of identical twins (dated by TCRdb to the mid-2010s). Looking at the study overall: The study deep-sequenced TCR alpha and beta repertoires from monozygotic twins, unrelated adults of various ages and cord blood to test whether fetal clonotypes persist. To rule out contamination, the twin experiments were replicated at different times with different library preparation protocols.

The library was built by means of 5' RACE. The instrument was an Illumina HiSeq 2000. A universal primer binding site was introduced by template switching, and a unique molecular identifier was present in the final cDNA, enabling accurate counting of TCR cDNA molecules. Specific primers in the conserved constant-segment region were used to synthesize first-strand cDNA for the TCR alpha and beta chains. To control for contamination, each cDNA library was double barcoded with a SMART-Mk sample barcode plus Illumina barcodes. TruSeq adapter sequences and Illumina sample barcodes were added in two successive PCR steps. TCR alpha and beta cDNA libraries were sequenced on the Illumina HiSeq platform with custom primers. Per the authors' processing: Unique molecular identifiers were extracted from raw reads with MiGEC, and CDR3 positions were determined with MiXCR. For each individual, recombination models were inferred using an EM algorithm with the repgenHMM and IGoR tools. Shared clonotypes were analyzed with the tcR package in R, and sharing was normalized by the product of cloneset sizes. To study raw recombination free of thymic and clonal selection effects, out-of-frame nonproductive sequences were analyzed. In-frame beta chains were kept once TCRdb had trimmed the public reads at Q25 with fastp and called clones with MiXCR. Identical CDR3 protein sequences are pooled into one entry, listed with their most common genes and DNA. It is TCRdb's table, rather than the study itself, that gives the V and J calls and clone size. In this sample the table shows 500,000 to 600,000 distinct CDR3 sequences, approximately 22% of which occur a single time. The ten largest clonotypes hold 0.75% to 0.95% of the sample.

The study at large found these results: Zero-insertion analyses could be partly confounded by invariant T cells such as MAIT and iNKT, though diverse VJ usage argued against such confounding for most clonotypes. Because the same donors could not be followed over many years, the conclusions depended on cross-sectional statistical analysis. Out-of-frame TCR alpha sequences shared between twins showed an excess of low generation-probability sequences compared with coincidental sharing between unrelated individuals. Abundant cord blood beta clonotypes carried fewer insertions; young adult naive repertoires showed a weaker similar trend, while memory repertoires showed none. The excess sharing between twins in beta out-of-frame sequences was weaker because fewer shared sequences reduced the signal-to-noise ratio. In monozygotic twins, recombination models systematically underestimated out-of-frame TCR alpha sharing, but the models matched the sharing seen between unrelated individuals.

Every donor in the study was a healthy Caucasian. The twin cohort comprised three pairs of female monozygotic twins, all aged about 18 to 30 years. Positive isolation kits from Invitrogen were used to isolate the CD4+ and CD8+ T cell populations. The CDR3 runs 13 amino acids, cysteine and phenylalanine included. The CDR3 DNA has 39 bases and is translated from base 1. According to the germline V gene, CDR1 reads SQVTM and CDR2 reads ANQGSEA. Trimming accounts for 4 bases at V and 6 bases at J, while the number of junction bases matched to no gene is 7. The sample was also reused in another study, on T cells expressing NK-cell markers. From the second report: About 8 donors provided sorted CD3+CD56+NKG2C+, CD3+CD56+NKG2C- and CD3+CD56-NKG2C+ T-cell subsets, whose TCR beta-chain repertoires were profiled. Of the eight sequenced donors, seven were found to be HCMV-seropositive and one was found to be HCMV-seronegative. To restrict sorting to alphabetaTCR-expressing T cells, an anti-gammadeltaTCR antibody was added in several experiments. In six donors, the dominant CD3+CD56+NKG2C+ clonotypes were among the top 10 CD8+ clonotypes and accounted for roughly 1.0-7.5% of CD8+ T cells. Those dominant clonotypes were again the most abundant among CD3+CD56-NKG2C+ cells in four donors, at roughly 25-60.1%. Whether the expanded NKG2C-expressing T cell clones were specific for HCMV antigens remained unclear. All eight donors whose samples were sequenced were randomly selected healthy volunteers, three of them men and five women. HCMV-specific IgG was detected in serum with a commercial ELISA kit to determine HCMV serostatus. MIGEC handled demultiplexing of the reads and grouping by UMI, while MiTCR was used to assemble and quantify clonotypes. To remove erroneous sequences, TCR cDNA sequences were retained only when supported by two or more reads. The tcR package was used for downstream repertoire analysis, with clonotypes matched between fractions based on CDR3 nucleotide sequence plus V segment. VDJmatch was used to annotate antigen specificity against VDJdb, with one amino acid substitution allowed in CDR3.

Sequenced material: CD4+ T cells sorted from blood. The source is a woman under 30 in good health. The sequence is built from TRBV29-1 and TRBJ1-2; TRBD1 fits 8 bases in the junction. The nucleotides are TGCAGCGTTGCCAGAGACAGGGGCAATGGCTACACCTTC. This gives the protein CSVARDRGNGYTF. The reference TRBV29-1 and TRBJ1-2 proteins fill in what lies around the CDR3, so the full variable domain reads SAVISQKPSRDICQRGTSLTIQCQVDSQVTMMFWYRQQPGQSLTLIATANQGSEATYESGFVIDKFPISRPNLTFSTLTVSNMSPEDSSIYLCSVARDRGNGYTFGSGTRLTVV.